The 17 T cell receptor beta chains below all came from one sample that was sequenced in a study of siplizumab effects on memory and regulatory T cells. Assay used: immunoSEQ multiplex PCR; TCRdb lists only in-frame clones, some missing. This sample has around 100,000 clones, with about 93% found just once. Sequencing input: Tregs sorted from blood. The receptors here all came from a human donor in good health.

CDR3 DNA sequence: TGCAGCGTTGGCAGTGGGGGGGGACGCTACGAGCAGTACTTC. Translation: CSVGSGGGRYEQYF. The chain couples TRBV29-1 to TRBJ2-7; 7 bases are a match to TRBD2. This CDR3 contains 14 residues. J was trimmed by 3 bases and V by 4 bases; bases with no gene match: 9. Germline CDR1 reads SQVTM; CDR2 reads ANQGSEA.

CDR3 loop: CSVARGPDTQYF. CDR3 nucleotides: TGCAGCGTTGCGCGAGGGCCTGATACGCAGTATTTT. The chain couples TRBV29-1 to TRBJ2-3, with a weak D call TRBD2 (5 bases). The CDR3 consists of 12 residues. Germline V gene sequence: CDR1 SQVTM, CDR2 ANQGSEA. V was shortened by 4 bases and J by 6 bases, with 11 bases between the two germline ends.

The chain combines TRBV5-1 with TRBJ1-3, with a tentative D call TRBD1 (5 bases). Germline V gene data show CDR1 as SGHRS and CDR2 as YFSETQ. V was shortened by 0 bases and J by 0 bases, with 7 bases between the two germline ends. The CDR3 length is 15 residues. The CDR3 reads CASSLVGPSGNTIYF. As DNA, the CDR3 is TGCGCCAGCAGCTTGGTGGGGCCCTCTGGAAACACCATATATTTT.

The rearrangement joins TRBV30 to TRBJ2-1; a weak D match, TRBD1 (6 bases). The germline V and J ends were trimmed by 5 bases and 7 bases, with 18 bases remaining between them. This CDR3 is 14 amino acids long. Germline CDR1 GTSNPN, CDR2 SVGIG (reference sequence). The CDR3 spells CAWSGAILGNEQFF. CDR3 coding DNA: TGTGCCTGGTCAGGGGCCATCCTTGGGAATGAGCAGTTCTTC.

This clone was recorded once. The V and J genes are TRBV27 and TRBJ2-1; D may be TRBD1 (6 bases). Per germline, CDR1 MNHEY and CDR2 SMNVEV (reference sequence). The CDR3 runs 16 residues. V was clipped by 0 bases and J by 6 bases, with 15 bases between them. The CDR3 protein is CASSLSPLRGINEQFF. The DNA for the CDR3 is TGTGCCAGCAGTTTATCCCCCCTGAGGGGGATCAATGAGCAGTTCTTC.

CDR3 loop: CASSPTLSFFQQYF. CDR3 sequence (DNA): TGTGCCAGTAGTCCGACCCTCTCGTTCTTTCAGCAGTACTTC. The chain couples TRBV19 to TRBJ2-7; no clear D gene. The CDR3 spans 14 residues. The V gene's germline CDR1 is LNHDA and CDR2 SQIVND (reference sequence). The germline V and J ends were trimmed by 5 bases and 8 bases, with 19 bases remaining between them.

The chain carries TRBV10-3 and TRBJ1-5; the D gene is possibly TRBD1 (5 bases). V lost 4 bases to trimming and J lost 5 bases, with 9 bases between them. Germline CDR1 is ENHRY and CDR2 is SYGVKD. The CDR3 loop spans 13 amino acids. The DNA for the CDR3 is TGTGCCATCAGTGGGGGCAGAGATCAGCCCCAGCATTTT. Its protein product is CAISGGRDQPQHF.

This chain links TRBV5-6 with TRBJ2-6, with D unresolved. Trimming left V 4 bases short and J 0 bases short, with 14 bases between. The germline V gene encodes CDR1 SGHDT and CDR2 YYEEEE. This CDR3 comprises 17 residues. This chain's CDR3 is CASSPDSLSSGANVLTF. Here the CDR3 DNA reads TGTGCCAGCAGCCCCGATAGCCTGTCCTCTGGGGCCAACGTCCTGACTTTC.

Worth noting for this clone: Other nucleotide sequences from this sample produce the same CDR3. This chain joins TRBV18 and TRBJ2-5; D ambiguous. The CDR3 spans 11 residues. Trimming shortened V by 1 base and J by 4 bases, and 1 base separated the two germline ends. Germline assignment: CDR1 KGHSH and CDR2 LQKENI. The DNA of the CDR3 is TGTGCCAGCTCACCACGAGAGACCCAGTACTTC. This gives the protein CASSPRETQYF.

The DNA of the CDR3 is TGTGCCAGCAGCCCACGGGGGAGGAGCGACACCTTC. Translating it yields CASSPRGRSDTF. This rearrangement joins TRBV7-2 to TRBJ1-2, with D possibly TRBD1 on 5 matching bases. The V and J ends lost 5 bases and 12 bases respectively, with 16 bases between them. There are 12 residues in the CDR3. The germline V gene has CDR1 SGHTA and CDR2 FQGNSA.

V gene TRBV29-1 combines with J gene TRBJ2-7; D unresolved. CDR1 and CDR2 from the germline V gene are SQVTM and ANQGSEA. V dropped 3 bases and J dropped 2 bases, with 17 bases sitting between them. This CDR3 is built from 15 residues. CDR3 loop: CSVDPLEVEAYEQYF. The CDR3 DNA reads as TGCAGCGTTGACCCCCTAGAGGTAGAAGCCTACGAGCAGTACTTC.

This clone was picked up one time. The chain employs TRBV4-1 and TRBJ2-3; 9 positions match TRBD1. Germline V CDR1 and CDR2: MGHRA, YSYEKL. This CDR3 is built from 17 residues. Trimming cost V 4 bases and J 3 bases; bases outside gene matches: 11. The CDR3 nucleotides read TGCGCCAGCAGCCGACGTGGGACAGGGAGTATTACAGATACGCAGTATTTT. It codes for CASSRRGTGSITDTQYF.

The J gene is TRBJ2-2, the V gene TRBV18, with TRBD2 matching over 7 bases. With V trimmed by 0 bases and J by 4 bases, 17 bases remained unmatched. This CDR3 contains 20 residues. CDR1 KGHSH and CDR2 LQKENI come from the germline V gene. The CDR3 loop is CASSPPVGADPGLITGELFF. CDR3 in DNA: TGTGCCAGCTCACCACCGGTGGGAGCCGACCCGGGACTAATCACCGGGGAGCTGTTTTTT.

The rearrangement joins TRBV5-1 to TRBJ2-1; D call uncertain. The V gene lost 4 bases and the J gene lost 9 bases, with 11 bases spanning the gap. The CDR3 has 12 residues. Germline assignment: CDR1 SGHRS and CDR2 YFSETQ. CDR3 nucleotide sequence: TGCGCCAGCAGCCTCAACTGGGCTGAGCAGTTCTTC. Its protein is CASSLNWAEQFF.

The gene calls are TRBV19 and TRBJ2-1; D ambiguous. V dropped 5 bases and J dropped 0 bases, with 11 bases sitting between them. Per germline, CDR1 LNHDA and CDR2 SQIVND (reference sequence). This CDR3 region has 15 residues. For the CDR3, the DNA is TGTGCCAGTAGTCTTACAGCCAGCTCCTACAATGAGCAGTTCTTC. Amino acids: CASSLTASSYNEQFF.

This chain connects TRBV10-3 to TRBJ2-1; D is perhaps TRBD2 (7 bases). Trimming shortened V by 7 bases and J by 6 bases, and 16 bases separated the two germline ends. This CDR3 has 14 amino acids. From germline, CDR1 is ENHRY and CDR2 SYGVKD. This chain's CDR3 is CAITRLGGGNEQFF. The CDR3 coding sequence is TGTGCCATCACTAGACTAGGGGGGGGCAATGAGCAGTTCTTC.

This sequence joins TRBV19 and TRBJ1-1; D gene ambiguous. Germline assignment: CDR1 LNHDA and CDR2 SQIVND (reference sequence). V was clipped by 2 bases and J by 1 base, with 11 bases between them. The CDR3 has 15 residues. The CDR3 loop reads CASSIRPGGNTEAFF. CDR3 sequence (DNA): TGTGCCAGTAGTATACGCCCGGGAGGGAACACTGAAGCTTTCTTT. Full variable domain (remainder filled in from reference TRBV19 and TRBJ1-1): DGGITQSPKYLFRKEGQNVTLSCEQNLNHDAMYWYRQDPGQGLRLIYYSQIVNDFQKGDIAEGYSVSREKKESFPLTVTSAQKNPTAFYLCASSIRPGGNTEAFFGQGTRLTVV.